These T cell receptor beta chains were read from a single sample in a study of blood T cell repertoires in COVID-19. The table came from immunoSEQ multiplex PCR; TCRdb's copy has only in-frame clones and leaves some out. This table holds about 140,000 clones, roughly 80% found once. Sample: PBMCs or T cells enriched from blood (not recorded which). Source of these receptors: a woman in her forties who had recovered from COVID-19. CDR3s include the opening cysteine and the closing phenylalanine or tryptophan. Fields, in order: J gene, D gene, clone size, V gene, CDR3 protein, CDR3 DNA. D genes are given only for firm matches. A clone size is listed for some rows: how often the clone was seen (once, few, many), or a class if it is expanded.

TRBJ2-2	TRBD1	-	TRBV11-3	CASSLGTGTGELFF	TGTGCCAGCAGCCTCGGGACAGGGACCGGGGAGCTGTTTTTT
TRBJ1-1	TRBD1	-	TRBV6-4	CASSDKPGTGNTEAFF	TGTGCCAGCAGTGACAAGCCCGGGACAGGGAACACTGAAGCTTTCTTT
TRBJ1-3	TRBD1	-	TRBV11-2	CASSWTGGSGNTIYF	TGTGCCAGCAGCTGGACAGGGGGCTCTGGAAACACCATATATTTT
TRBJ1-3	-	-	TRBV4-2	CASSQDGSGNTIYF	TGTGCCAGCAGCCAAGACGGCTCTGGAAACACCATATATTTT
TRBJ2-2	TRBD1	-	TRBV4-1	CASSHGTGTNTGELFF	TGCGCCAGCAGCCACGGGACAGGGACGAACACCGGGGAGCTGTTTTTT
TRBJ2-4	-	-	TRBV4-1	CASSQVGGAKNIQYF	TGCGCCAGCAGCCAAGTTGGGGGGGCCAAAAACATTCAGTACTTC
TRBJ2-1	-	-	TRBV5-4	CASSLDRDNEQFF	TGTGCCAGCAGCTTGGACAGGGACAATGAGCAGTTCTTC
TRBJ1-1	-	-	TRBV27	CASSLSGVAEAFF	TGTGCCAGCAGTTTATCAGGGGTAGCTGAAGCTTTCTTT
TRBJ1-2	-	-	TRBV5-1	CASSLGQANYGYTF	TGCGCCAGCAGCTTGGGACAGGCTAACTATGGCTACACCTTC
TRBJ2-7	TRBD2	-	TRBV10-3	CAISGTSGRDKQYF	TGTGCCATCAGTGGGACTAGCGGGAGGGACAAGCAGTACTTC
TRBJ1-6	-	-	TRBV2	CASSGRESSYNSPLHF	TGTGCCAGCAGCGGACGGGAGAGCTCCTATAATTCACCCCTCCACTTT
TRBJ1-1	-	-	TRBV3-1/TRBV3-2	CASSQQGMNTEAFF	TGTGCCAGCAGCCAACAGGGGATGAACACTGAAGCTTTCTTT
TRBJ2-1	TRBD1	-	TRBV19	CASSLGTASYNEQFF	TGTGCCAGTAGTCTGGGGACAGCCTCCTACAATGAGCAGTTCTTC
TRBJ2-5	TRBD2	few	TRBV6-6	CASSRTGLAGGQQETQYF	TGTGCCAGCAGCCGAACCGGACTAGCGGGAGGACAGCAGGAGACCCAGTACTTC
TRBJ2-2	TRBD2	-	TRBV5-1	CASSLVGRGRTGELFF	TGCGCCAGCAGCTTGGTTGGGAGGGGTCGCACCGGGGAGCTGTTTTTT
TRBJ2-1	TRBD2	-	TRBV5-1	CASSLSGRNNEQFF	TGCGCCAGCAGCTTGAGCGGGAGGAACAATGAGCAGTTCTTC
TRBJ1-1	-	-	TRBV5-1	CASSSDGTFRAFF	TGCGCCAGCAGCTCAGACGGGACATTTCGAGCTTTCTTT
TRBJ2-7	-	-	TRBV19	CASSIGLSYEQYF	TGTGCCAGTAGTATTGGACTCTCCTACGAGCAGTACTTC
TRBJ1-1	-	few	TRBV4-1	CASSQAAMNTEAFF	TGCGCCAGCAGCCAAGCAGCGATGAACACTGAAGCTTTCTTT
TRBJ2-7	-	-	TRBV10-3	CATQKEGGDYEQYF	TGTGCCACCCAGAAGGAGGGGGGGGACTACGAGCAGTACTTC
TRBJ2-2	-	-	TRBV7-2	CASSWATSRDTGELFF	TGTGCCAGCAGCTGGGCTACTAGCCGTGACACCGGGGAGCTGTTTTTT
TRBJ2-1	-	-	TRBV24-1	CATSVQQGEQYNEQFF	TGTGCCACCAGTGTTCAACAGGGTGAACAATACAATGAGCAGTTCTTC
TRBJ1-1	-	once	TRBV7-9	CASSSFRDTEAFF	TGTGCCAGCAGCTCGTTCAGGGACACTGAAGCTTTCTTT
TRBJ2-5	TRBD2	-	TRBV19	CASSTPGLAGQETQYF	TGTGCCAGTAGTACCCCGGGACTAGCGGGACAAGAGACCCAGTACTTC
TRBJ2-1	TRBD2	few	TRBV29-1	CSAPSGAGGPNEQFF	TGCAGCGCCCCCTCGGGCGCGGGGGGGCCGAATGAGCAGTTCTTC
TRBJ2-1	TRBD1	-	TRBV27	CASSLLGQGFDEQFF	TGTGCCAGCAGTTTATTGGGACAGGGGTTCGATGAGCAGTTCTTC
TRBJ1-1	-	-	TRBV2	CASQGANTEAFF	TGTGCCAGCCAGGGTGCGAACACTGAAGCTTTCTTT
TRBJ1-1	-	-	TRBV29-1	CSVESGGRGEAFF	TGCAGCGTTGAAAGTGGCGGGCGCGGTGAAGCTTTCTTT
TRBJ2-3	TRBD2	-	TRBV5-1	CASSLAGGGTQYF	TGCGCCAGCAGCTTAGCGGGAGGTGGTACGCAGTATTTT
TRBJ2-7	TRBD1	-	TRBV29-1	CSVRTGGDYEQYF	TGCAGCGTCCGGACAGGGGGGGACTACGAGCAGTACTTC
TRBJ1-4	-	-	TRBV7-6	CASSPPGSGIEKLFF	TGTGCCAGCAGCCCCCCGGGGAGTGGGATTGAAAAACTGTTTTTT
TRBJ2-3	TRBD2	-	TRBV14	CASSPLIGGGASDTQYF	TGTGCCAGCAGCCCCCTAATCGGCGGGGGGGCCTCAGATACGCAGTATTTT
TRBJ2-7	TRBD1	-	TRBV3-1/TRBV3-2	CASSRSGTGSYEQYF	TGTGCCAGCAGCCGATCCGGGACAGGCTCCTACGAGCAGTACTTC
TRBJ1-2	-	-	TRBV30	CAWSVKIGVYGYTF	TGTGCCTGGAGTGTAAAAATCGGGGTCTATGGCTACACCTTC
TRBJ2-7	TRBD2	-	TRBV7-9	CASSSGTNDYEQYF	TGTGCCAGCAGCTCCGGGACTAACGACTACGAGCAGTACTTC
TRBJ2-3	TRBD2	-	TRBV19	CASKAEAGITDTQYF	TGTGCCAGTAAGGCGGAAGCGGGAATCACAGATACGCAGTATTTT
TRBJ1-5	TRBD1	-	TRBV19	CASSLRQGKGQPQHF	TGTGCCAGTAGCCTACGACAGGGTAAAGGTCAGCCCCAGCATTTT